A single sample is the source of the 21 T cell receptor beta chains below, sequenced in a study of T cell responses to AZD1222 COVID-19 vaccine. Some clones are missing from TCRdb's copy, which holds only in-frame ones; the method was immunoSEQ multiplex PCR. The repertoire holds about 150,000 clones, with 92% as singletons. Sequencing was performed on peripheral blood, taken 28 days after the second AZD1222 dose. The receptor set was obtained from an adult who received the AZD1222 COVID-19 vaccine.

V gene TRBV15 combines with J gene TRBJ2-1; the D gene is possibly TRBD2 (5 bases). CDR1 is LNHNV, CDR2 YYDKDF, per germline (reference sequence). This CDR3 has 12 residues. V lost 6 bases and J lost 6, with 9 bases in between. The CDR3 region has the DNA TGTGCCACCAGTCGCACTAGCAATGAGCAGTTCTTC. This codes for CATSRTSNEQFF.

V gene TRBV15 combines with J gene TRBJ2-7; a weak D match, TRBD2 (6 bases). Trimming removed 3 bases from V and 4 bases from J, with 19 bases in between. Per germline, CDR1 LNHNV and CDR2 YYDKDF (reference sequence). The length of the CDR3 is 16 residues. CDR3 region: CATSRIPGDGSYEQYF. The CDR3 region has the DNA TGTGCCACCAGCAGGATCCCCGGGGACGGGAGTTACGAGCAGTACTTC. The variable domain in full, completed from reference TRBV15 and TRBJ2-7, reads DAMVIQNPRYQVTQFGKPVTLSCSQTLNHNVMYWYQQKSSQAPKLLFHYYDKDFNNEADTPDNFQSRRPNTSFCFLDIRSPGLGDTAMYLCATSRIPGDGSYEQYFGPGTRLTVT.

V usage is TRBV9 and J usage is TRBJ2-7, with 7 bases fitting TRBD2. Germline trimming cut 4 bases from V and 6 bases from J; bases unmatched to any gene: 10. The CDR3 consists of 14 residues. Germline V gives CDR1 SGDLS, CDR2 YYNGEE. The CDR3 reads CASSSRLGEGEQYF. The CDR3 bases are TGTGCCAGCAGCTCGCGACTAGGGGAGGGCGAGCAGTACTTC.

The chain is built from TRBV15 and TRBJ1-1, with D perhaps matching TRBD1 (6 bases). Germline lookup yields CDR1 LNHNV and CDR2 YYDKDF (reference sequence). Between the trimmed V and J ends, which lost 0 bases and 6 bases, there was a span of 8 bases. This CDR3 spans 13 amino acids. The CDR3 coding sequence is TGTGCCACCAGCAGAGATAGGACAGCTGAAGCTTTCTTT. This gives the protein CATSRDRTAEAFF.

The CDR3 nucleotides are TGTGCCAGCAGTATCCCCGGGACAGGGGCCTACAATGAGCAGTTCTTC. Amino acid sequence: CASSIPGTGAYNEQFF. The V gene is TRBV28, the J gene TRBJ2-1, with 10 positions matching TRBD1. Germline trimming cut 5 bases from V and 2 bases from J; bases unmatched to any gene: 6. Germline CDR1 MDHEN, CDR2 SYDVKM. This CDR3 comprises 16 residues.

The genes are TRBV5-1 and TRBJ2-7; the match to TRBD1 covers 8 bases. Germline values: CDR1 SGHRS, CDR2 YFSETQ. J gave up 3 bases and V 3 bases, and 11 bases lay outside the gene matches. The CDR3 extends over 16 amino acids. CDR3 sequence (DNA): TGCGCCAGCAGCTATGGACAGGGAAGGGCCGACTACGAGCAGTACTTC. Protein sequence: CASSYGQGRADYEQYF.

The chain couples TRBV7-3 to TRBJ2-6; D might be TRBD2 (6 bases). This CDR3 region has 16 residues. Germline CDR1 SGHTA, CDR2 FQGTGA. Trimming removed 1 base at V and 4 bases at J, with 11 bases between. CDR3 in amino acids: CASSLIGGAGANVLTF. In nucleotides, the CDR3 is TGTGCCAGCAGCTTAATAGGCGGGGCCGGGGCCAACGTCCTGACTTTC.

The chain carries TRBV19 and TRBJ2-5; 8 nucleotides align to TRBD2. The CDR3 sequence is 14 residues long. V dropped 5 bases and J dropped 2; count of bases not matched to a gene: 4. From germline, CDR1 is LNHDA and CDR2 SQIVND (reference sequence). The CDR3 region is CASSPPGGQETQYF. DNA for the CDR3: TGTGCCAGTAGTCCACCGGGGGGGCAAGAGACCCAGTACTTC. The variable domain in full, with the rest retrieved from reference TRBV19 and TRBJ2-5, is DGGITQSPKYLFRKEGQNVTLSCEQNLNHDAMYWYRQDPGQGLRLIYYSQIVNDFQKGDIAEGYSVSREKKESFPLTVTSAQKNPTAFYLCASSPPGGQETQYFGPGTRLLVL.

J is TRBJ1-6 and V is TRBV27; D gene ambiguous. The germline V and J ends were trimmed by 2 bases and 6 bases, with 14 bases remaining between them. CDR1 and CDR2 (germline): MNHEY, SMNVEV (reference sequence). The CDR3 totals 16 residues. The DNA for the CDR3 is TGTGCCAGCAGTTTAAGAGCCAGCCTGATTAATTCACCCCTCCACTTT. Protein sequence: CASSLRASLINSPLHF.

Here the CDR3 reads CASSIRGEINYGYTF. Written as DNA, the CDR3 is TGTGCCAGTAGTATACGCGGGGAGATCAACTATGGCTACACCTTC. The chain recombines TRBV19 with TRBJ1-2; D is unclear. The CDR3 runs 15 residues. Trimming shortened V by 2 bases and J by 2 bases, and 12 bases separated the two germline ends. CDR1 is LNHDA, CDR2 SQIVND, per germline (reference sequence).

This clone was counted only a few times. V usage is TRBV6-5 and J usage is TRBJ2-1; D tentatively fits TRBD1 or TRBD2 (5 bases each). The CDR3 runs 12 residues. Germline-derived CDR1 and CDR2 are MNHEY and SVGAGI. V was trimmed by 5 bases and J by 9 bases, leaving 11 bases between them. In DNA, the CDR3 is TGTGCCAGCAGTAGACGTGGGGGTGAGCAGTTCTTC. Translating gives CASSRRGGEQFF.

The count of this clone is one. The CDR3 region has the DNA TGCAGCGTTGAGACTAGCGGGCTCACCGATGAGCAGTTCTTC. Its protein product is CSVETSGLTDEQFF. This chain uses TRBV29-1 with TRBJ2-1; 10 bases agree with TRBD2. CDR1 and CDR2 (germline): SQVTM, ANQGSEA. The trim removed 3 bases at V and 8 bases at J, leaving 7 bases unmatched. This CDR3 is built from 14 residues.

The gene calls are TRBV6-5 and TRBJ2-7; D unresolved. CDR1 MNHEY and CDR2 SVGAGI come from the germline V gene. The CDR3 is 13 amino acids. Trimming left V 0 bases short and J 1 base short, with 4 bases between. The CDR3 spells CASSYSGSYEQYF. DNA for the CDR3: TGTGCCAGCAGTTACTCCGGGTCCTACGAGCAGTACTTC.

The chain combines TRBV7-8 with TRBJ2-3; D perhaps matches TRBD1 (6 bases). This CDR3 is 16 amino acids long. CDR1 is SGHVS and CDR2 is FQNEAQ in the germline V gene. V was pared by 2 bases and J by 4 bases, with 16 bases between. The CDR3 here is CASSLMGASVSDTQYF. In DNA, the CDR3 is TGTGCCAGCAGCTTAATGGGGGCGAGTGTTTCAGATACGCAGTATTTT.

This clone was recorded once. The rearrangement joins TRBV18 to TRBJ2-3; D is unresolved. The germline V gene encodes CDR1 KGHSH and CDR2 LQKENI. The V gene lost 0 bases and the J gene lost 0 bases, with 4 bases spanning the gap. The CDR3 has 14 amino acids. The CDR3 region has the DNA TGTGCCAGCTCACCACCTTCAAGCACAGATACGCAGTATTTT. Translating gives CASSPPSSTDTQYF.

Here the CDR3 reads CASSRWPPYNSPLHF. The DNA for the CDR3 is TGTGCCAGTAGTAGGTGGCCTCCCTATAATTCACCCCTCCACTTT. The chain joins TRBV19 to TRBJ1-6, with unresolved D. Trimming stripped 4 bases from V and 2 bases from J, with 9 bases between. This CDR3 has 15 residues. CDR1 is LNHDA, CDR2 SQIVND, per germline (reference sequence).

This chain links TRBV5-6 with TRBJ2-1; a weak D match, TRBD2 (5 bases). The CDR3 is 15 amino acids. Trimming removed 1 base from V and 4 bases from J, with 12 bases in between. CDR1 is SGHDT and CDR2 is YYEEEE in the germline V gene. In nucleotides, the CDR3 is TGTGCCAGCAGCTTGACTTTAAGCGGATACAATGAGCAGTTCTTC. This translates into CASSLTLSGYNEQFF.

V and J are TRBV11-3 and TRBJ2-4; 7 bases align to TRBD1. In germline, CDR1 is SGHNT, CDR2 YENEEA. J lost 7 bases, V lost 4 bases, and 19 bases had no gene match. CDR3 size: 18 residues. The CDR3 DNA follows: TGTGCCAGCAGCTCCACAGCCTGGGACAGAAAAAGGGTGAACATTCAGTACTTC. Its translation: CASSSTAWDRKRVNIQYF.

The V and J genes are TRBV7-2 and TRBJ1-2, with TRBD1 matching over 7 bases. Germline assignment: CDR1 SGHTA and CDR2 FQGNSA. Trimming at V came to 5 bases and at J to 8 bases, leaving 11 bases not matched to a gene. This CDR3 has 14 residues. CDR3 coding DNA: TGTGCCAGCAGCGTCAGTGAGGGGGCCGGGGGCTACACCTTC. Translated: CASSVSEGAGGYTF. The full variable domain, completed using reference TRBV7-2 and TRBJ1-2, is GAGVSQSPSNKVTEKGKDVELRCDPISGHTALYWYRQSLGQGLEFLIYFQGNSAPDKSGLPSDRFSAERTGGSVSTLTIQRTQQEDSAVYLCASSVSEGAGGYTFGSGTRLTVV.

This clone has a handful of counts. The chain is built from TRBV4-2 and TRBJ2-1; no firm D call. This CDR3 comprises 16 residues. Trimming removed 0 bases at V and 0 bases at J, with 9 bases between. Germline V gene sequence: CDR1 LGHNA, CDR2 YNFKEQ. Written as DNA, the CDR3 is TGTGCCAGCAGCCAAGATTCTTCTAGCTCCTACAATGAGCAGTTCTTC. Encoded protein: CASSQDSSSSYNEQFF.

The rearrangement uses TRBV25-1 and TRBJ1-5, with unresolved D. The length of the CDR3 is 15 residues. V was clipped by 2 bases and J by 3 bases, with 11 bases between them. The germline gives CDR1 MGHDK, CDR2 SYGVNS. As DNA, the CDR3 is TGTGCCAGCAGTGAAGGGAACAGCCACAATCAGCCCCAGCATTTT. Translated: CASSEGNSHNQPQHF.